This T cell receptor beta chain was identified during a study of long-term antiretroviral therapy in people with HIV. The study's findings and limits: HIV repertoires spanned narrower CDR3 length ranges than controls.

The CDR3 has 15 residues. The V gene lost 5 bases and the J gene lost 7 bases, with 20 bases spanning the gap. CDR1 is SNHLY and CDR2 is FYNNEI in the germline V gene. Each specimen consisted of roughly 1-11 million cryopreserved PBMC prior to extraction of DNA. As regards this clone: Its antigen remains unknown.

The assay, immunoSEQ v3.0, was run at survey level. Per-sample TRB depth target: about 40,000-55,000 T-cell genomes. Measured with immunoSEQ multiplex PCR; TCRdb has only the in-frame clones, and not every one. The sample consists of 13,000 to 15,000 clones, roughly 86% of them appearing once. This TCR was recovered from a man aged 35 to 55 with HIV. The chain combines TRBV2 with TRBJ1-1; a possible D gene is TRBD1 (5 bases). Sequencing was performed on unsorted PBMCs, taken 6.2 years after starting antiretroviral therapy. As DNA, the CDR3 is TGTGCCAGCAGTATCGCACTAAACACAGGCGTTGAAGCTTTCTTT. Translating it yields CASSIALNTGVEAFF.